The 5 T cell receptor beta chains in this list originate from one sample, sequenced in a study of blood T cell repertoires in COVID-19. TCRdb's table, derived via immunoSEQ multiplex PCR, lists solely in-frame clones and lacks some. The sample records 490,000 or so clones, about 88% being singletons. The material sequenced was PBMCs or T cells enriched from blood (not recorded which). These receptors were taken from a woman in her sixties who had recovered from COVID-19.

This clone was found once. The CDR3 here is CASSLQGTQGTEAFF. The DNA of the CDR3 is TGTGCCAGTAGCCTACAGGGGACTCAGGGCACTGAAGCTTTCTTT. The chain joins TRBV19 to TRBJ1-1, with 7 bases that match TRBD1. V was clipped by 6 bases and J by 4 bases; unmatched bases: 11. The CDR3 length is 15 residues. CDR1 and CDR2 (germline): LNHDA, SQIVND (reference sequence).

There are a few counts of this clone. The CDR3 sequence: CASSPGSAYSPLHF. CDR3 in DNA: TGTGCCAGCAGCCCCGGGTCGGCTTATTCACCCCTCCACTTT. The rearrangement uses TRBV5-6 and TRBJ1-6; no firm D call. This CDR3 region has 14 residues. The germline V gene encodes CDR1 SGHDT and CDR2 YYEEEE. The V gene lost 4 bases and the J gene lost 8 bases, with 13 bases spanning the gap.

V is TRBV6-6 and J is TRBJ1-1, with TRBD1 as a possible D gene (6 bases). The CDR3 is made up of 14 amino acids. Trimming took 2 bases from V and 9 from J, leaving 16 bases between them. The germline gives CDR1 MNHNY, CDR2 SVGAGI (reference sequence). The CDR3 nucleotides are TGTGCCAGCAGTTACGTGGCTACAACAGGGCAAGCTTTCTTT. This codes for CASSYVATTGQAFF.

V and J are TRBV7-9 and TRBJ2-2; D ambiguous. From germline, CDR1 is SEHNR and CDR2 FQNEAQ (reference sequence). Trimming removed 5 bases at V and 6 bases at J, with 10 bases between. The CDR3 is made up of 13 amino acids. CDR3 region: CASSPRVAGELFF. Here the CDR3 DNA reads TGTGCCAGCAGCCCTCGAGTGGCCGGGGAGCTGTTTTTT.

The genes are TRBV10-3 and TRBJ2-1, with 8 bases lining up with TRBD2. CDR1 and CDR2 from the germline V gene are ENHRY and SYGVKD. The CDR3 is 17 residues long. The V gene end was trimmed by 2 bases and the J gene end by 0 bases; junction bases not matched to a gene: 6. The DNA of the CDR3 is TGTGCCATCAGTGAGCCTGCTAGCGGGCCCTCCTACAATGAGCAGTTCTTC. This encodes CAISEPASGPSYNEQFF.